The clone carrying this TCR beta chain was counted between two and nine times. As yet, its antigen is unknown. CDR1 is SGHVS, CDR2 FQNEAQ, per germline. The CDR3 is 16 residues long. J lost 6 bases, V lost 4 bases, and 12 bases had no gene match. This sample was taken from a study of cytomegalovirus exposure and HLA in healthy donors. General study points: It was likely that a cluster of highly shared sequence variants was a sequencing artifact. Investigators reported more than 150 TCR beta chains as tied to cytomegalovirus.

A multiplex PCR was run with 60 Vbeta primers and 13 Jbeta primers. The data were produced by immunoSEQ multiplex PCR, yet TCRdb's version contains in-frame clones alone and is incomplete. The table records under 200,000 clones, 70% to 80% of them present only once. The sequence was obtained from a man under 40 in good health and CMV-seropositive. The chain couples TRBV7-8 to TRBJ1-1; 9 bases are a match to TRBD1. Source material: PBMCs. The CDR3: CASSSADRGWIAEAFF. CDR3 in DNA: TGTGCCAGCAGCTCTGCGGACAGGGGTTGGATCGCTGAAGCTTTCTTT.